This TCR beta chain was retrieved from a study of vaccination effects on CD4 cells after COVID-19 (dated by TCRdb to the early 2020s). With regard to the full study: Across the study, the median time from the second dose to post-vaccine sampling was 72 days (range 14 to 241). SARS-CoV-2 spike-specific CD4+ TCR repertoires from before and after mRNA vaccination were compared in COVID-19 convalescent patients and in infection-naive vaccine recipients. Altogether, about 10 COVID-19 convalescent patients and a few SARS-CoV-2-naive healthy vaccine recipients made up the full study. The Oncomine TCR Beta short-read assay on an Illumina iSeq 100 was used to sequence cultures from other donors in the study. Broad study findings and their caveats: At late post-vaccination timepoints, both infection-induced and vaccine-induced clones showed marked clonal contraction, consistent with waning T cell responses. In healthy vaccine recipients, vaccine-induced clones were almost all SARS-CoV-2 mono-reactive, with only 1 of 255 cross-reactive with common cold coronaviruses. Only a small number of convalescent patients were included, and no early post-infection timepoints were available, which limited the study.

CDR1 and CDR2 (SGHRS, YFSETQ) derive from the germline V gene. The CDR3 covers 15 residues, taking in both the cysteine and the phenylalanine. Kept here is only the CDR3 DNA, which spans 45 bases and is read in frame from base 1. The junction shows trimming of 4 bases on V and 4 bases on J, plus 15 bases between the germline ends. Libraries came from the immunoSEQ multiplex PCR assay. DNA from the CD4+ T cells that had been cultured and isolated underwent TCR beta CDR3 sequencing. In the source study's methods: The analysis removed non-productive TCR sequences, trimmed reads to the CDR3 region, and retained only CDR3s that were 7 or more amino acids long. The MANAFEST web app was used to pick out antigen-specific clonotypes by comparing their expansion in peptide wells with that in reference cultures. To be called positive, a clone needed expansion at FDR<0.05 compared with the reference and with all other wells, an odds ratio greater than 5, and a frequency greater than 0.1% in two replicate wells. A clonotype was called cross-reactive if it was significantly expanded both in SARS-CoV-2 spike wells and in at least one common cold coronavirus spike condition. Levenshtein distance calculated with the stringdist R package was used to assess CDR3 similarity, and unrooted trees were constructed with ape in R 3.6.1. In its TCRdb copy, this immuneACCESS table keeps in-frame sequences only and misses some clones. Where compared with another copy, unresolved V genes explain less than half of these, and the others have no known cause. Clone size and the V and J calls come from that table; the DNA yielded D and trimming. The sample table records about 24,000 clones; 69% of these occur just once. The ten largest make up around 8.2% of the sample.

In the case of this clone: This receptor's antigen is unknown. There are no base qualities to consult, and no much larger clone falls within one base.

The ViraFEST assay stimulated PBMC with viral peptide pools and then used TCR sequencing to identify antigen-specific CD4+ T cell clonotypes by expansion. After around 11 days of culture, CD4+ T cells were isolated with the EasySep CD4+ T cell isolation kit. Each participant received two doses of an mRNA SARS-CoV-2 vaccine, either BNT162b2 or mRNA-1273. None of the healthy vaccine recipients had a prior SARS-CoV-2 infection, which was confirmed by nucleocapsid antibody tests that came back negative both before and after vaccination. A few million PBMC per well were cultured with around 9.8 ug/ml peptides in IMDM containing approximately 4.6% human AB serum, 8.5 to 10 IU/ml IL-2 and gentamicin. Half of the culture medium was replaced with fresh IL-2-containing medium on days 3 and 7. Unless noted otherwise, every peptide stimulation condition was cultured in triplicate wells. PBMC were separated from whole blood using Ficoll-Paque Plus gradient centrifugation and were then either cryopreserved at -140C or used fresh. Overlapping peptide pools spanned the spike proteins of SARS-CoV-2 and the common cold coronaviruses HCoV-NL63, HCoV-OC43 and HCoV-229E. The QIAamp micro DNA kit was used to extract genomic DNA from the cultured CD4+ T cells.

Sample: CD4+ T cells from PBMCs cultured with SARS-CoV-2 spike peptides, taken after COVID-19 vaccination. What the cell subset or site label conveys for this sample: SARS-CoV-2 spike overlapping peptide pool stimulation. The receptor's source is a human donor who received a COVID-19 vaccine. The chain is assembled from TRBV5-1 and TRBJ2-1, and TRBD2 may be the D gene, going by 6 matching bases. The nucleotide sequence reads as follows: TGCGCCAGCAGCCCGGAGGGGTATCGGTACAATGAGCAGTTCTTC. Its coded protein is CASSPEGYRYNEQFF.